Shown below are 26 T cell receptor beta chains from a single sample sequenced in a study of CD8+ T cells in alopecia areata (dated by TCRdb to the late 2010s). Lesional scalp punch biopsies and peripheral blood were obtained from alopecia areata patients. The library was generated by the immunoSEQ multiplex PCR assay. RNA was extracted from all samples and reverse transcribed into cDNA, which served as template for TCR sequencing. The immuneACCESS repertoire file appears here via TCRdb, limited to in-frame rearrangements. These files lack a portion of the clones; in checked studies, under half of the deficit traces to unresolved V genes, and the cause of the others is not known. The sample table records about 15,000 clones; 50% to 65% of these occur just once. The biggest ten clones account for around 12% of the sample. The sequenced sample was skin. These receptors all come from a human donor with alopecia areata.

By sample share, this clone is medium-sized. The CDR3 loop is CASSQRQGSIGELFF. The CDR3 bases are TGTGCCAGTAGCCAACGGCAGGGGTCCATCGGGGAGCTGTTTTTT. J is TRBJ2-2 and V is TRBV19, with a tentative D call TRBD1 (6 bases). V was trimmed by 6 bases and J by 7 bases, leaving 18 bases between them. This CDR3 contains 15 residues. Germline V lookup: CDR1 LNHDA, CDR2 SQIVND (reference sequence).

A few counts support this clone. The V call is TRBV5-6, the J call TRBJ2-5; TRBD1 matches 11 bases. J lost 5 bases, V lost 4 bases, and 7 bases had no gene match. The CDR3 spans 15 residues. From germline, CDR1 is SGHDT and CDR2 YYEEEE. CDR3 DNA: TGTGCCAGCAGCAAACGAGGGACAGGGGGGGAGACCCAGTACTTC. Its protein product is CASSKRGTGGETQYF.

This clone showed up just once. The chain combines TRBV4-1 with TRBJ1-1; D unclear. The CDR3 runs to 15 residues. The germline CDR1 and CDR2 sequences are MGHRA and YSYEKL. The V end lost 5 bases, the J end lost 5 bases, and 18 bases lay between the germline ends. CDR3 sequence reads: CASSTPDRLGTEAFF. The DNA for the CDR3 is TGCGCCAGCAGCACACCGGACCGTCTGGGTACTGAAGCTTTCTTT.

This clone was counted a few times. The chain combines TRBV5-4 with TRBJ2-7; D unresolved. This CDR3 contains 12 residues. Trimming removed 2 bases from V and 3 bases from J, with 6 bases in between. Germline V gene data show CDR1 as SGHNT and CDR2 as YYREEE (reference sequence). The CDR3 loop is CASSFANYEQYF. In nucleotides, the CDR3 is TGTGCCAGCAGCTTCGCCAACTACGAGCAGTACTTC.

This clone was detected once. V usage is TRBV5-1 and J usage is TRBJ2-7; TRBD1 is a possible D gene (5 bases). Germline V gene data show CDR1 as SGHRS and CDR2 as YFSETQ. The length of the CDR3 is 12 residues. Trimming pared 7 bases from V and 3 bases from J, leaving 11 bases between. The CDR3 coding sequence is TGCGCCAGCTCCGAACAGGACTACGAGCAGTACTTC. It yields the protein CASSEQDYEQYF. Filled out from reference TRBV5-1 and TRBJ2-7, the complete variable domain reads KAGVTQTPRYLIKTRGQQVTLSCSPISGHRSVSWYQQTPGQGLQFLFEYFSETQRNKGNFPGRFSGRQFSNSRSEMNVSTLELGDSALYLCASSEQDYEQYFGPGTRLTVT.

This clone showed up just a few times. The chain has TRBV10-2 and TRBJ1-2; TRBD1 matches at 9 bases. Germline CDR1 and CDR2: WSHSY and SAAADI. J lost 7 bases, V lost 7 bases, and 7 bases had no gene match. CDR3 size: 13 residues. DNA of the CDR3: TGCGCCAGCACAGAGCGGACAGGGGTTGGCTACACCTTC. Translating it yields CASTERTGVGYTF.

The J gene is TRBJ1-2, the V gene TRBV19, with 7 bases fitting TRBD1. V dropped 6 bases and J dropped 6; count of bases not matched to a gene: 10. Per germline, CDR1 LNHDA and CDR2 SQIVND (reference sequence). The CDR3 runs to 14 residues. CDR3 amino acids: CASSIRDRKDGYTF. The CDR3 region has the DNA TGTGCCAGTAGCATTCGGGACAGAAAGGATGGCTACACCTTC.

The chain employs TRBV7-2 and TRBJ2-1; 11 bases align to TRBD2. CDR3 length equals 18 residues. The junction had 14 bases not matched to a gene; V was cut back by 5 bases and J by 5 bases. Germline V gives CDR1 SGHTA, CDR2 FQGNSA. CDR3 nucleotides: TGTGCCAGCAGCCCCGAGACTAGCGGGACAAAACCCAACAATGAGCAGTTCTTC. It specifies CASSPETSGTKPNNEQFF.

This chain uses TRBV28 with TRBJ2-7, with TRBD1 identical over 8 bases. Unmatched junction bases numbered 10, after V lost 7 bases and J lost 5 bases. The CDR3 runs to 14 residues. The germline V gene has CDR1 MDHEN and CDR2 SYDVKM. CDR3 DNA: TGTGCCAGCAAAAAGACAGGGGCGCTTCACGAGCAGTACTTC. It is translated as CASKKTGALHEQYF.

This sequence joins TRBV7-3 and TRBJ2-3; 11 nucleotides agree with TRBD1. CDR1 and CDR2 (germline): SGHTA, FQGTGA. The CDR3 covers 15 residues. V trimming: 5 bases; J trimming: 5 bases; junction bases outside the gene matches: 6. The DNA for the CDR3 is TGTGCCAGCAGCGTCCGGGACAGGGGGTTAGATACGCAGTATTTT. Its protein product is CASSVRDRGLDTQYF.

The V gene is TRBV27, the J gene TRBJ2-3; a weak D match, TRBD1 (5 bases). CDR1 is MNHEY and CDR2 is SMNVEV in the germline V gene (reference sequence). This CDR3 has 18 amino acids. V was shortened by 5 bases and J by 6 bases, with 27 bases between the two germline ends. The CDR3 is CASSPLSSWGGDWDTQYF. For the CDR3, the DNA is TGTGCCAGCAGTCCCCTCAGTTCTTGGGGCGGCGATTGGGATACGCAGTATTTT.

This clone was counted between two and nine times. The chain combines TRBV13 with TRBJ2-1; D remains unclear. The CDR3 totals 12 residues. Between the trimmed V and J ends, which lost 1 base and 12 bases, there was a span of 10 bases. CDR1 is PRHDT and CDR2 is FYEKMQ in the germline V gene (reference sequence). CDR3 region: CASSLVEYVQFF. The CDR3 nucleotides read TGTGCCAGCAGCTTAGTCGAGTACGTGCAGTTCTTC.

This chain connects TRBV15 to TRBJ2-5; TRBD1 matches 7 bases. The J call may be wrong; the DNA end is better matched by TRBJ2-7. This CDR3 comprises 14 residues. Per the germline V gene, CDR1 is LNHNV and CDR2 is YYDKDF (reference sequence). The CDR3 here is CATSPYRGPYEQYF. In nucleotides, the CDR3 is TGTGCCACCAGCCCCTACAGGGGACCCTACGAGCAGTACTTC.

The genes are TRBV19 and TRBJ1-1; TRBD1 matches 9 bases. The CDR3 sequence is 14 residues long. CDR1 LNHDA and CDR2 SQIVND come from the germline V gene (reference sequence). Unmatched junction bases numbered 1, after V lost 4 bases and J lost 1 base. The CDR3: CASSRTGANTEAFF. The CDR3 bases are TGTGCCAGTAGTAGGACAGGGGCGAACACTGAAGCTTTCTTT. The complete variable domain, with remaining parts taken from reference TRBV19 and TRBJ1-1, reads DGGITQSPKYLFRKEGQNVTLSCEQNLNHDAMYWYRQDPGQGLRLIYYSQIVNDFQKGDIAEGYSVSREKKESFPLTVTSAQKNPTAFYLCASSRTGANTEAFFGQGTRLTVV.

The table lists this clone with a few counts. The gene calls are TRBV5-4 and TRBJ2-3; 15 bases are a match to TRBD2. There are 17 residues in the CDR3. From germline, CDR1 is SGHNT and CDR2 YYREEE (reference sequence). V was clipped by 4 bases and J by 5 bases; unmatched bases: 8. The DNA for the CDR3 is TGTGCCAGCAGCCAGGACAGGGGACTAGCGGGAGGAGATACGCAGTATTTT. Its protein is CASSQDRGLAGGDTQYF.

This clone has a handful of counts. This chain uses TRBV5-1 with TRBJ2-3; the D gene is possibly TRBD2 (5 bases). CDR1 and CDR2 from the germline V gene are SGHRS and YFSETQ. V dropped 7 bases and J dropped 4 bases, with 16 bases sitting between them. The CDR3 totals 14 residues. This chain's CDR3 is CASGGDHTPDTQYF. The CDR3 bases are TGCGCCAGCGGAGGCGACCACACCCCAGATACGCAGTATTTT.

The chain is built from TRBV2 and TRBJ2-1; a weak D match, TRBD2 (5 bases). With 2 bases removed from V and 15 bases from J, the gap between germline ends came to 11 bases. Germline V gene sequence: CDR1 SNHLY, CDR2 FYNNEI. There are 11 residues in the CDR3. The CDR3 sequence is CASSETQAGFF. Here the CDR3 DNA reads TGTGCCAGCAGTGAAACCCAGGCGGGGTTCTTC.

CDR3: CASRKGQGGRGANVLTF. CDR3 nucleotide sequence: TGTGCCAGCAGGAAAGGACAGGGGGGCCGTGGGGCCAACGTCCTGACTTTC. The gene calls are TRBV5-5 and TRBJ2-6; 10 bases are a match to TRBD1. The CDR3 is 17 residues long. CDR1 and CDR2 from the germline V gene are SGHKS and YYEKEE (reference sequence). Germline trimming cut 5 bases from V and 3 bases from J; bases unmatched to any gene: 8. The complete variable domain, with remaining parts taken from reference TRBV5-5 and TRBJ2-6, reads DAGVTQSPTHLIKTRGQQVTLRCSPISGHKSVSWYQQVLGQGPQFIFQYYEKEERGRGNFPDRFSARQFPNYSSELNVNALLLGDSALYLCASRKGQGGRGANVLTFGAGSRLTVL.

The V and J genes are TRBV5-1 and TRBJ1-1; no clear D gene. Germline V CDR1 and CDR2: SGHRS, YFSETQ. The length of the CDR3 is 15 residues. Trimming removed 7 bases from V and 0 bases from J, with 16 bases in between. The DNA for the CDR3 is TGCGCCAGCCTTAAGGGAAGTGGAATGAACACTGAAGCTTTCTTT. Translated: CASLKGSGMNTEAFF.

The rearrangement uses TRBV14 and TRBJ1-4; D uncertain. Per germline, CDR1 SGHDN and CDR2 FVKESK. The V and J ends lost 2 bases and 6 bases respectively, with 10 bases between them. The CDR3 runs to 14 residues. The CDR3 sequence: CASSQRGVDEKLFF. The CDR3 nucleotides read TGTGCCAGCAGCCAACGTGGAGTGGATGAAAAACTGTTTTTT. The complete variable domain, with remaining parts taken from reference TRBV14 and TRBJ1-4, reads EAGVTQFPSHSVIEKGQTVTLRCDPISGHDNLYWYRRVMGKEIKFLLHFVKESKQDESGMPNNRFLAERTGGTYSTLKVQPAELEDSGVYFCASSQRGVDEKLFFGSGTQLSVL.

The CDR3 reads CASSLYPYEQYF. The CDR3 nucleotides read TGCGCCAGCAGCTTGTATCCCTACGAGCAGTACTTC. The chain has TRBV5-1 and TRBJ2-7, with unresolved D. V lost 1 base, J lost 2 bases, and 4 bases lay in between. Germline V CDR1 and CDR2: SGHRS, YFSETQ. The CDR3 sequence is 12 residues long.

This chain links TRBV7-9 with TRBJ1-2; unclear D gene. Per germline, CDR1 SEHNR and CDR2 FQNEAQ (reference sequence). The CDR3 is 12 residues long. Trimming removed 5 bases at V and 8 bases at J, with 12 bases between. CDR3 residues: CASSPKGGGYTF. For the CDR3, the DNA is TGTGCCAGCAGCCCTAAGGGAGGAGGCTACACCTTC.

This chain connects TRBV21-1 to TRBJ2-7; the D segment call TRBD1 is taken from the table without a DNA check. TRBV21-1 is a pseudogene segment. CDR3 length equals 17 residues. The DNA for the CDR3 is TGTGCCAGCACCCAGTGGTGTGGACAGGCTCTCCCTTACGAGCAGTACTTC. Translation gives CASTQWCGQALPYEQYF.

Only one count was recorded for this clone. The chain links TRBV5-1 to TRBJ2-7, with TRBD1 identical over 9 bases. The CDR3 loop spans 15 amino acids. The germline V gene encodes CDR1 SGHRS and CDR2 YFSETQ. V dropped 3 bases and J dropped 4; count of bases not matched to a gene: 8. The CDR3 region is CASSWTGTGRYEQYF. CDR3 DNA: TGCGCCAGCAGCTGGACCGGGACAGGGAGATACGAGCAGTACTTC.

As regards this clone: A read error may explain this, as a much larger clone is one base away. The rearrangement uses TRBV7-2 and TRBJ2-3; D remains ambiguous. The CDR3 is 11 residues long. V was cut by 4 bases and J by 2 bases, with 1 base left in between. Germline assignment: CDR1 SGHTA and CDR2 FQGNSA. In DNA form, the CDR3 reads TGTGCCAGCAGCTACACAGATACGCAGTATTTT. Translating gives CASSYTDTQYF.

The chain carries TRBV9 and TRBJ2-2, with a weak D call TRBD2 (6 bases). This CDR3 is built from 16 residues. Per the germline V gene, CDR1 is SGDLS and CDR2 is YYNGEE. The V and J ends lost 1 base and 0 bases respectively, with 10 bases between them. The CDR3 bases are TGTGCCAGCAGCGTACCGGGACTGCCGAACACCGGGGAGCTGTTTTTT. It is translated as CASSVPGLPNTGELFF. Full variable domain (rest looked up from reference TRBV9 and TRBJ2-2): DSGVTQTPKHLITATGQRVTLRCSPRSGDLSVYWYQQSLDQGLQFLIQYYNGEERAKGNILERFSAQQFPDLHSELNLSSLELGDSALYFCASSVPGLPNTGELFFGEGSRLTVL.